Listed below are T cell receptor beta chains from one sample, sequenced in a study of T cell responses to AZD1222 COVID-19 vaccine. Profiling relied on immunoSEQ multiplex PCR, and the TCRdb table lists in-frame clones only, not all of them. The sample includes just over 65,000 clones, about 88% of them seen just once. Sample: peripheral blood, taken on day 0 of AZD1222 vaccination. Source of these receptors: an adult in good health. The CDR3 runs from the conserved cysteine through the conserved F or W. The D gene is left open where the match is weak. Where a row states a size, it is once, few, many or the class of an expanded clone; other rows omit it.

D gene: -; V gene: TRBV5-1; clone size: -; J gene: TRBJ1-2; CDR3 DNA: TGCGCCAGCAGCACCCCAGGACTCATCTATGGCTACACCTTC; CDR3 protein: CASSTPGLIYGYTF
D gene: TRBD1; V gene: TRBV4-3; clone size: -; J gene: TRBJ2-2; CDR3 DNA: TGCGCCAGCAGCCAAGAAGGGGGCGAAGCCGGGGAGCTGTTTTTT; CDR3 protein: CASSQEGGEAGELFF
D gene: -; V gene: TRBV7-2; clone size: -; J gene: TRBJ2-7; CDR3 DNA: TGTGCCAGCAGCGAGGGGGTGAACTCCTACGAGCAGTACTTC; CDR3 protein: CASSEGVNSYEQYF
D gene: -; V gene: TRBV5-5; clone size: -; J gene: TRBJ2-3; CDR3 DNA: TGTGCCAGCAGCTTGACGCCCGATACGCAGTATTTT; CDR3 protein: CASSLTPDTQYF
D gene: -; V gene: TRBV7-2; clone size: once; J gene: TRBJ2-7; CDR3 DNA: TGTGCCAGCAGCTCCCAGGACCAACGGGAGCAGTACTTC; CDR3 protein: CASSSQDQREQYF
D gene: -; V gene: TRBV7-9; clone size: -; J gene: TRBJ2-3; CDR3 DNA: TGTGCCAGCAGTCAGTATGGGGGCTCGACAGATACGCAGTATTTT; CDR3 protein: CASSQYGGSTDTQYF
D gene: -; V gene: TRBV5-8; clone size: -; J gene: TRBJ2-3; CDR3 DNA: TGTGCCAGCAGCTACGGGGGGCCCACAGATACGCAGTATTTT; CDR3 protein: CASSYGGPTDTQYF
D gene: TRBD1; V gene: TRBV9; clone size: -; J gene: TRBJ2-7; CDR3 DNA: TGTGCCAGCAGCAAAGCCAGGGGGCTCTCCTACGAGCAGTACTTC; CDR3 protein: CASSKARGLSYEQYF
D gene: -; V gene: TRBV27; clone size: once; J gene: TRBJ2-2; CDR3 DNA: TGTGCCAGCAGTTTATCCAGGACTCTTGTCTACGGGGAGCTGTTTTTT; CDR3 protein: CASSLSRTLVYGELFF
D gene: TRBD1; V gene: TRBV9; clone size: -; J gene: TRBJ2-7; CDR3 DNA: TGTGCCAGCAGCCCCACGACAGGGGTCGGGAACGAGCAGTACTTC; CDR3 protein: CASSPTTGVGNEQYF
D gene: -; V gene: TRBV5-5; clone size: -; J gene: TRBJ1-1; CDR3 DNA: TGTGCCAGCAGCTTGGCGCCGGGACGCCTGAAATTGAACACTGAAGCTTTCTTT; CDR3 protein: CASSLAPGRLKLNTEAFF
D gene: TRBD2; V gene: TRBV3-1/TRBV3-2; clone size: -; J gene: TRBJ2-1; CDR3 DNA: TGTGCCAGCAGCCCCTCTTCAGCGGGGGCCTACAATGAGCAGTTCTTC; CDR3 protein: CASSPSSAGAYNEQFF
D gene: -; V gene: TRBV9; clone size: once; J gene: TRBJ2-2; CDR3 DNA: TGTGCCAGCAGCGTAGTAGGATTGGGCACCGGGGAGCTGTTTTTT; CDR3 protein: CASSVVGLGTGELFF
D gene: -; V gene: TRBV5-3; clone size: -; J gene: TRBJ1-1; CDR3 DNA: TGTGCCAGAAGCTTGATAAGCGACACCGAAGCTTTCTTT; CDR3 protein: CARSLISDTEAFF
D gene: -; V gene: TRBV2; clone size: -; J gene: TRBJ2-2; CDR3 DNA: TGTGCCAGCAGTTCGACAGACAACACCGGGGAGCTGTTTTTT; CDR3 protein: CASSSTDNTGELFF
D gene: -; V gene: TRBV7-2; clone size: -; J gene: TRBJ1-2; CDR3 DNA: TGTGCCAGCAGCTTAGGGGGTCGGGGGGCCCACTATGGCTACACCTTC; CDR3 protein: CASSLGGRGAHYGYTF
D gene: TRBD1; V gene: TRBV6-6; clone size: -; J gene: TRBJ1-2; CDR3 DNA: TGTGCCAGCAGTTACTCGACAGGGGACTATGGCTACACCTTC; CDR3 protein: CASSYSTGDYGYTF
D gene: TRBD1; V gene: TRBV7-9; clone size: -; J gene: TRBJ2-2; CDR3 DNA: TGTGCCGGGAGACAGGGGGCGAACGGGGAGCTGTTTTTT; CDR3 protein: CAGRQGANGELFF
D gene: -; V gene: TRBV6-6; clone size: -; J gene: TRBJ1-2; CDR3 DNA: TGTGCCACCACCGAAGGGGACTATGGCTACACCTTC; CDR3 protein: CATTEGDYGYTF
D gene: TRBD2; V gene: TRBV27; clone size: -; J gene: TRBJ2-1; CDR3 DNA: TGTGCCAGCAGACCTTTAGCGGGAGTTCCCTACAATGAGCAGTTCTTC; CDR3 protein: CASRPLAGVPYNEQFF
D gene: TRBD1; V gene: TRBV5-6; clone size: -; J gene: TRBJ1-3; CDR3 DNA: TGTGCCAGCAGCTTGCGGACAGGGGGCTACACCATATATTTT; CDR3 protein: CASSLRTGGYTIYF
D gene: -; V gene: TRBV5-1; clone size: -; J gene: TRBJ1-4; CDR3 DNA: TGCGCCAGCAGCTCGGGACGGAGAAATGAAAAACTGTTTTTT; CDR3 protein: CASSSGRRNEKLFF
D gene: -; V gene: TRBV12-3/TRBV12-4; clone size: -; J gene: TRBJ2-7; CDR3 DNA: TGTGCCAGCAGTCGCGACAGCCGCTACGAGCAGTACTTC; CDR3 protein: CASSRDSRYEQYF
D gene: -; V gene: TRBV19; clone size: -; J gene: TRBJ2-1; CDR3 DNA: TGTGCCAGTAGTATCGGCAGTAATGGTGAGCAGTTCTTC; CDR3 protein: CASSIGSNGEQFF
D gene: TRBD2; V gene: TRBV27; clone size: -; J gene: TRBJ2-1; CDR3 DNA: TGTGCCAGCAGCCCAAACCTAGCGGGGGGTGGGTACAATGAGCAGTTCTTC; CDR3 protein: CASSPNLAGGGYNEQFF
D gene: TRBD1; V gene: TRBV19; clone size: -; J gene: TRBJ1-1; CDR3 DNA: TGTGCCAGTAGTATAGTAACAGGGGTCCCTGAAGCTTTCTTT; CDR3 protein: CASSIVTGVPEAFF
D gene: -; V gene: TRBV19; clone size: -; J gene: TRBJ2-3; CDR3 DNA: TGTGCCAGTAGTCTCGGGACTGGCACAGATACGCAGTATTTT; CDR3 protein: CASSLGTGTDTQYF
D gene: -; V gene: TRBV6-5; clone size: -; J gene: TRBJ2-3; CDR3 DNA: TGTGCCACAAAAGGTGGGGTTGCAGATACGCAGTATTTT; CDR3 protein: CATKGGVADTQYF
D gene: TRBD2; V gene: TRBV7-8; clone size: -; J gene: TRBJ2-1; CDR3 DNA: TGTGCCAGCAGCCCGGGACTAGCGGGAGTAGGTGAGCAGTTCTTC; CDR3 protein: CASSPGLAGVGEQFF
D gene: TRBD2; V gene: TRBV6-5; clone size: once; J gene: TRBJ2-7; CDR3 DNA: TGTGCCAGCAGTCCGTCTAGCGGGGGAGTGTACGAGCAGTACTTC; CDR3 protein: CASSPSSGGVYEQYF
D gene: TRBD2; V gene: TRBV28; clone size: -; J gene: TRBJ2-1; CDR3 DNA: TGTGCCAGCAGTCTCCCCCTAGCGGCTCACAATGAGCAGTTCTTC; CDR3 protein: CASSLPLAAHNEQFF
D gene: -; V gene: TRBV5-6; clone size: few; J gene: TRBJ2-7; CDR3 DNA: TGTGCCAGCAGCGTCCCGGGACATTCCTACGAGCAGTACTTC; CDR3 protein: CASSVPGHSYEQYF
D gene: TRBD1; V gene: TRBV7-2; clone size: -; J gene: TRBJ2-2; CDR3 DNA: TGTGCCAGCAGCTTAAACAGGGGAGTGCCCGGGGAGCTGTTTTTT; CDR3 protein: CASSLNRGVPGELFF
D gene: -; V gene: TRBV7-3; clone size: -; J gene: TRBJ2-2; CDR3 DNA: TGTGCCAGCAGCTTAACGGGTACTAGGGGCACCGGGGAGCTGTTTTTT; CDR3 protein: CASSLTGTRGTGELFF
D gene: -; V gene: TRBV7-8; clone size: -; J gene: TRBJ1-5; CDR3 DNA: TGTGCCAGCAGCTTAGCAAGGATTAGCAATCAGCCCCAGCATTTT; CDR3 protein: CASSLARISNQPQHF
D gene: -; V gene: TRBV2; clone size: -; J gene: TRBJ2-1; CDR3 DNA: TGTGCCAGCAGTGAAGCTCGGGGCAGGGGACCTTACAATGAGCAGTTCTTC; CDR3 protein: CASSEARGRGPYNEQFF
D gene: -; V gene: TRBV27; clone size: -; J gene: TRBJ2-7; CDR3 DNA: TGTGCCAGCAGTTCTTTCAGGGGCGGCTCCTACGAGCAGTACTTC; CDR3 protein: CASSSFRGGSYEQYF
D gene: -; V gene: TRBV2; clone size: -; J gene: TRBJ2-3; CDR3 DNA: TGTGCCAGCAGTGATGCCCCCCCCCTGGGGGGCACAGATACGCAGTATTTT; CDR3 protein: CASSDAPPLGGTDTQYF
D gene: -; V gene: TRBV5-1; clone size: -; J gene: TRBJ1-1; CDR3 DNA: TGCGCCAGCAGCTTTAGGGGGACTGAAGCTTTCTTT; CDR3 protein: CASSFRGTEAFF
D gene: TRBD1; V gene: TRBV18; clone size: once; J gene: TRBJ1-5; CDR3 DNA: TGTGCCAGCTCCCCCGGGACAGGGAGCAATCAGCCCCAGCATTTT; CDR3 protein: CASSPGTGSNQPQHF
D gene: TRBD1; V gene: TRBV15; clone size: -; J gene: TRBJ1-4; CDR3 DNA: TGTGCCACCAGCAGAGATAAGGGACAGAATGAAAAACTGTTTTTT; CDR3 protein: CATSRDKGQNEKLFF
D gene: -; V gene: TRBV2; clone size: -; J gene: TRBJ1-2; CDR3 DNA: TGTGCCAGCAGCGAAGACTGGTCTTCTTATGGCTACACCTTC; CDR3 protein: CASSEDWSSYGYTF
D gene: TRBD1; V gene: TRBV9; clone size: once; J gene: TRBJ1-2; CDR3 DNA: TGTGCCAGCAGCGTAGGGGACAGTCCCTATGGCTACACCTTC; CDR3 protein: CASSVGDSPYGYTF
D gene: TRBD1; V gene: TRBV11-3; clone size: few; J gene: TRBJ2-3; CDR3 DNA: TGTGCCAGCAGCTTAGGCCAGGGACAGCGAACAGATACGCAGTATTTT; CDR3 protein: CASSLGQGQRTDTQYF
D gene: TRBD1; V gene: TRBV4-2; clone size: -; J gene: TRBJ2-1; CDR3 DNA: TGTGCCAGCAGCTTACTTACGACAGGGGCGAACAATGAGCAGTTCTTC; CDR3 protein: CASSLLTTGANNEQFF
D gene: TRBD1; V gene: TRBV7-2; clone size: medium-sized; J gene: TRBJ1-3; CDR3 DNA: TGTGCCAGCAGCATCACAGGGGGTAACTCTGGAAACACCATATATTTT; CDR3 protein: CASSITGGNSGNTIYF
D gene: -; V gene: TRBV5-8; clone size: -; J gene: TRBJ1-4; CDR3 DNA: TGTGCCAGCAGCCATTCGGGGCGCGCCCTTGAAAAACTGTTTTTT; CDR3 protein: CASSHSGRALEKLFF
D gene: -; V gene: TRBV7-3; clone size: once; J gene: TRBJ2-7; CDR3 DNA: TGTGCCAGCAGCGCCCTTCCGGGGCCCACCTACGAGCAGTACTTC; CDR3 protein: CASSALPGPTYEQYF
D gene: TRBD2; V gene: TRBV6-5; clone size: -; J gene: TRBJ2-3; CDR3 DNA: TGTGCCAGCAGTTATAACAGCGGGAGGGCAGATACGCAGTATTTT; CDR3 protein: CASSYNSGRADTQYF
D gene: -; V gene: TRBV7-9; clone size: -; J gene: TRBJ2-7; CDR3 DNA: TGTGCCAGCAGCTCTTCAGGGGCTCGGGAGCAGTACTTC; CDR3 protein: CASSSSGAREQYF